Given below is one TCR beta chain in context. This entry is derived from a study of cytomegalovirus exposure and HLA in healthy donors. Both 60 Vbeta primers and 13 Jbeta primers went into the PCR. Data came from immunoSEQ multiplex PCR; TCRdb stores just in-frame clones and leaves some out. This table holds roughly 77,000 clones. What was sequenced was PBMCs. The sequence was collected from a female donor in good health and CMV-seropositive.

The chain's CDR3 is CSVREFQTDTQYF. In DNA form, the CDR3 reads TGCAGCGTAAGGGAGTTCCAAACAGATACGCAGTATTTT. This rearrangement joins TRBV29-1 to TRBJ2-3; D may be TRBD2 (5 bases). CDR1 is SQVTM and CDR2 is ANQGSEA in the germline V gene. CDR3 length equals 13 residues. Trimming cost V 6 bases and J 3 bases, with 13 bases left between them.